This TCR beta chain was sequenced in a study of Graves' ophthalmopathy and Graves' hyperthyroidism. The study's findings and limits: A 13-signature model separated ophthalmopathy from stable hyperthyroidism, reaching 85% to 90% sensitivity and roughly 84% specificity cross-validated. Detected in blood as well were most expanded thyroid clonotypes with frequency above 0.001.

Other autoimmune disease, uncontrolled infection, pregnancy and lactation led to exclusion. The authors diagnosed from clinical symptoms, serum thyroxine, TRAb, thyroid ultrasound and orbital computed tomography. The length of the CDR3 is 16 residues. V was pared by 1 base and J by 6 bases, with 9 bases of the junction left unmatched. CDR3 regions of TCR beta were amplified from RNA transcripts. First-round RT-PCR relied on HTBI primers, and a second-round multiplex PCR came next. Using its own MiXCR run on the multiplex PCR reads, TCRdb lists one record per CDR3 protein. This sample yields about 740,000 distinct CDR3 sequences, of which roughly 40% are seen a single time; less than 55% belongs to the top ten. This clonotype was counted a few times. Its matching antigen is unknown.

The rearrangement links TRBV12-3 or TRBV12-4 to TRBJ1-5; 7 bases are shared with TRBD1. The TCR sequence derives from an adult man with Graves' ophthalmopathy. Specimen: peripheral blood. The CDR3 coding sequence is TGTGCCAGCAGTTTAGGGGCAGGGGGGGTATCTCAGCCCCAGCATTTT. Protein: CASSLGAGGVSQPQHF.